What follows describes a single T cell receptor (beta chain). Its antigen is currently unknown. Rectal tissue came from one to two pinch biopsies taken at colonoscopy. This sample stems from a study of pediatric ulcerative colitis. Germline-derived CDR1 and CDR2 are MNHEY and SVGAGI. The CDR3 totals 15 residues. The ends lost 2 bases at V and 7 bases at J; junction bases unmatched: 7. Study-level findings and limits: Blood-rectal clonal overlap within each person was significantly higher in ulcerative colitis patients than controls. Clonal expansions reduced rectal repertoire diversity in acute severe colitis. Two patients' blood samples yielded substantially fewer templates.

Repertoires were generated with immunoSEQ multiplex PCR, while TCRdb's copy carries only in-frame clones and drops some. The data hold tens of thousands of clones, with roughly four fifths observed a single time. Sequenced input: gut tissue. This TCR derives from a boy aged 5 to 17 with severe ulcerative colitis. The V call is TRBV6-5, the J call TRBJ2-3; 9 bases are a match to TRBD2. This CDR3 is CASSYALAGKNTQYF. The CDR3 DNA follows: TGTGCCAGCAGTTACGCTCTAGCGGGGAAAAATACGCAGTATTTT.